Below, one T cell receptor beta chain is given with its context. Its cognate antigen is unknown. The germline gives CDR1 SGHRS, CDR2 YFSETQ. The CDR3 is 13 residues long. The germline V and J ends were trimmed by 0 bases and 5 bases, with 9 bases remaining between them. A v3.0 immunoSEQ assay was performed at survey level. Clones were read by immunoSEQ multiplex PCR, and TCRdb kept only the in-frame ones, dropping some. The sample gives some 19,000 clones, roughly 85% of which show up once; roughly a tenth is in the top ten. This specimen comes from a study of long-term antiretroviral therapy in people with HIV. Study-wide findings and caveats: In HIV, the repertoires covered a tighter span of CDR3 lengths than in controls. An increase in diversity followed ART, yet levels stayed below transplant donor controls. Therapy changes, viral resistance and ART adherence were not documented in the available data. All time points showed a repertoire dominated by clones expanded before ART.

The gene calls are TRBV5-1 and TRBJ2-7; D is uncertain. This material consisted of unsorted PBMCs, taken 4.1 years after starting antiretroviral therapy. The origin of this receptor is a woman aged 35 to 49 with HIV. The CDR3 is CASSLVPWDEQYF. The CDR3 DNA sequence: TGCGCCAGCAGCTTGGTACCGTGGGACGAGCAGTACTTC.